Following are 20 T cell receptor beta chains from one sample sequenced in a study of blood T cell repertoires in COVID-19. TCRdb's table, derived via immunoSEQ multiplex PCR, lists solely in-frame clones and lacks some. The sample carries around 300,000 clones, around 85% recorded once. The material sequenced was peripheral blood. These receptors were collected from a human donor in a cohort sampled during active COVID-19.

The rearrangement links TRBV4-1 to TRBJ2-3; TRBD2 matches 11 bases. The CDR3 totals 16 residues. The ends lost 0 bases at V and 8 bases at J; junction bases unmatched: 7. CDR1 is MGHRA, CDR2 YSYEKL, per germline. CDR3 in amino acids: CASSQDFSGGDPTQYF. The CDR3 DNA is TGCGCCAGCAGCCAAGATTTTAGCGGGGGGGATCCTACGCAGTATTTT.

The chain has TRBV5-1 and TRBJ1-4, with a possible D match to TRBD1 (6 bases). V shed 7 bases and J shed 7 bases, with 17 bases lying between them. In germline, CDR1 is SGHRS, CDR2 YFSETQ. The CDR3 runs 14 residues. CDR3 in amino acids: CASGDTGLGEKLFF. The CDR3 DNA sequence: TGCGCCAGCGGAGATACAGGGCTGGGTGAAAAACTGTTTTTT.

The V call is TRBV12-1, the J call TRBJ2-2; the table's D call, TRBD1, was not checked against the DNA. TRBV12-1 is designated a pseudogene. The CDR3 length is 16 residues. Written as DNA, the CDR3 is TGTGCCAGCAGCTTACCTACCGGGACACGCACCGGGGAGCTGTTTTTT. It codes for CASSLPTGTRTGELFF.

The V call is TRBV6-1, the J call TRBJ2-4, with D possibly being TRBD2 (5 bases). The ends were cut back, 2 bases at V and 0 bases at J, with 20 bases in the middle. Germline V gene sequence: CDR1 MNHNS, CDR2 SASEGT. This CDR3 region has 19 residues. In nucleotides, the CDR3 is TGTGCCAGCAGTGAATCCCATGGGAGCGTTCAACTAGCCAAAAACATTCAGTACTTC. This gives the protein CASSESHGSVQLAKNIQYF.

The chain joins TRBV10-3 to TRBJ2-2, with 11 bases lining up with TRBD2. The CDR3 is made up of 16 amino acids. Trimming cost V 6 bases and J 5 bases; bases outside gene matches: 8. CDR1 is ENHRY, CDR2 SYGVKD, per germline. The CDR3 loop is CAISETSGGGTGELFF. The CDR3 DNA sequence: TGTGCCATCAGCGAAACTAGCGGGGGAGGGACCGGGGAGCTGTTTTTT.

The CDR3 DNA is TGTGCCAGCAGCCAAGAATACGGTACCTTCAATTCACCCCTCCACTTT. Translating gives CASSQEYGTFNSPLHF. V is TRBV14 and J is TRBJ1-6; D uncertain. Per the germline V gene, CDR1 is SGHDN and CDR2 is FVKESK. The V gene lost 0 bases and the J gene lost 7 bases, with 13 bases spanning the gap. This CDR3 is 16 amino acids long.

V usage is TRBV6-4 and J usage is TRBJ2-1, with TRBD2 identical over 11 bases. This CDR3 is built from 16 residues. V dropped 3 bases and J dropped 3; count of bases not matched to a gene: 4. CDR1 MRHNA and CDR2 SNTAGT come from the germline V gene. DNA for the CDR3: TGTGCCAGCAGTGAGTCCGGGACTAGCGGCTACAATGAGCAGTTCTTC. Translating gives CASSESGTSGYNEQFF.

Here the CDR3 DNA reads TGTGCCAGCAGTACCATAAGAGAGGCTGGAAACACCATATATTTT. Its translation is CASSTIREAGNTIYF. V gene TRBV6-6 combines with J gene TRBJ1-3; no definite D call. The CDR3 contains 15 residues. Germline-derived CDR1 and CDR2 are MNHNY and SVGAGI (reference sequence). Trimming took off 5 bases at V and 2 bases at J, with 13 bases between the two ends.

The gene calls are TRBV7-9 and TRBJ1-2; no clear D. The germline CDR1 and CDR2 sequences are SEHNR and FQNEAQ (reference sequence). There are 15 residues in the CDR3. The germline V and J ends were trimmed by 0 bases and 7 bases, with 15 bases remaining between them. CDR3 nucleotides: TGTGCCAGCAGCTTAGCAAGAGGCACGGGAGTTGGCTACACCTTC. Translating gives CASSLARGTGVGYTF.

V gene TRBV7-9 combines with J gene TRBJ1-1; unclear D gene. Germline loops: CDR1 SEHNR, CDR2 FQNEAQ (reference sequence). CDR3 length: 16 residues. Trimming shortened V by 2 bases and J by 1 base, and 14 bases separated the two germline ends. CDR3 in amino acids: CASSLRPGGGNTEAFF. The CDR3 DNA follows: TGTGCCAGCAGCTTAAGGCCAGGAGGTGGGAACACTGAAGCTTTCTTT.

In this sample, this clone turned up once. The gene calls are TRBV10-3 and TRBJ1-3; TRBD1 might be the D (5 bases). V lost 2 bases to trimming and J lost 2 bases, with 10 bases between them. The CDR3 runs 15 residues. The V gene's germline CDR1 is ENHRY and CDR2 SYGVKD. The CDR3 nucleotides read TGTGCCATCAGTGAGAGTGGCAGGGCTGGAAACACCATATATTTT. Encoded protein: CAISESGRAGNTIYF.

V and J are TRBV10-2 and TRBJ1-1, with TRBD1 as a possible D gene (5 bases). Germline loops: CDR1 WSHSY, CDR2 SAAADI. The V and J ends lost 3 bases and 0 bases respectively, with 8 bases between them. There are 14 residues in the CDR3. CDR3 nucleotides: TGCGCCAGCAGTGACAGGGCCATGAACACTGAAGCTTTCTTT. It codes for CASSDRAMNTEAFF.

The V call is TRBV6-5, the J call TRBJ1-3, with 7 bases that match TRBD1. The CDR3 is made up of 13 amino acids. The trim removed 6 bases at V and 8 bases at J, leaving 7 bases unmatched. CDR1 MNHEY and CDR2 SVGAGI come from the germline V gene. CDR3 nucleotides: TGTGCCAGCAGCCCAGACAGGGCGTACACCATATATTTT. This sequence encodes CASSPDRAYTIYF.

The V gene is TRBV30, the J gene TRBJ2-3; 7 nucleotides match TRBD2. Germline assignment: CDR1 GTSNPN and CDR2 SVGIG (reference sequence). The CDR3 covers 15 residues. The trim removed 3 bases at V and 4 bases at J, leaving 10 bases unmatched. CDR3 DNA: TGTGCCTGGAGGGGCGAGACTAGCATGCCAGATACGCAGTATTTT. Protein sequence: CAWRGETSMPDTQYF. Supplemented by reference TRBV30 and TRBJ2-3, the full variable domain reads SQTIHQWPATLVQPVGSPLSLECTVEGTSNPNLYWYRQAAGRGLQLLFYSVGIGQISSEVPQNLSASRPQDRQFILSSKKLLLSDSGFYLCAWRGETSMPDTQYFGPGTRLTVL.

The chain recombines TRBV7-9 with TRBJ1-1; 10 bases line up with TRBD1. The CDR3 runs 14 residues. The germline V gene has CDR1 SEHNR and CDR2 FQNEAQ (reference sequence). Unmatched junction bases numbered 5, after V lost 4 bases and J lost 6 bases. This CDR3 reads CASSSGTGDPEAFF. CDR3 nucleotide sequence: TGTGCCAGCAGCTCCGGGACAGGGGACCCTGAAGCTTTCTTT.

The chain links TRBV24-1 to TRBJ2-3, with 8 bases fitting TRBD1. Germline values: CDR1 KGHDR, CDR2 SFDVKD. The CDR3 contains 15 residues. After removal of 7 bases from V and 6 bases from J, the junction contained 11 bases not matched to a gene. The CDR3 DNA reads TGTGCCACCAGCCCTCAGGGGGCGCATGGGGATACGCAGTATTTT. Residues: CATSPQGAHGDTQYF.

This clone was recorded once. The chain couples TRBV6-5 to TRBJ2-1, with 9 bases identical to TRBD2. V lost 7 bases to trimming and J lost 9 bases; unmatched junction nucleotides: 13. Germline lookup yields CDR1 MNHEY and CDR2 SVGAGI. The CDR3 sequence is 15 residues long. Here the CDR3 DNA reads TGTGCCAGCATCCTTAAGCGGGGGGCCGGGGGTGAGCAGTTCTTC. Its protein product is CASILKRGAGGEQFF.

V usage is TRBV19 and J usage is TRBJ1-1; D remains ambiguous. The CDR3 spans 16 residues. The germline gives CDR1 LNHDA, CDR2 SQIVND (reference sequence). V dropped 7 bases and J dropped 5 bases, with 23 bases sitting between them. CDR3 nucleotide sequence: TGTGCCAGTACCACCCCGTTGGGCGACGGGAAGACTGAAGCTTTCTTT. Translation: CASTTPLGDGKTEAFF.

The V and J genes are TRBV5-1 and TRBJ2-3, with a possible D match to TRBD1 (6 bases). CDR3 length: 12 amino acids. Germline lookup yields CDR1 SGHRS and CDR2 YFSETQ. Trimming shortened V by 4 bases and J by 6 bases, and 9 bases separated the two germline ends. Here the CDR3 reads CASSHRADTQYF. The DNA of the CDR3 is TGCGCCAGCAGCCACAGGGCCGATACGCAGTATTTT. The full variable domain, in which reference TRBV5-1 and TRBJ2-3 provide the parts outside the CDR3, is KAGVTQTPRYLIKTRGQQVTLSCSPISGHRSVSWYQQTPGQGLQFLFEYFSETQRNKGNFPGRFSGRQFSNSRSEMNVSTLELGDSALYLCASSHRADTQYFGPGTRLTVL.

This rearrangement joins TRBV6-5 to TRBJ2-3, with D tentatively TRBD2 (6 bases). Trimming removed 6 bases from V and 1 base from J, with 14 bases in between. Germline CDR1 and CDR2: MNHEY and SVGAGI. The CDR3 spans 15 residues. CDR3 sequence (DNA): TGTGCCAGCAGGTTTAGGGGCGGGGGCACAGATACGCAGTATTTT. Translation gives CASRFRGGGTDTQYF.